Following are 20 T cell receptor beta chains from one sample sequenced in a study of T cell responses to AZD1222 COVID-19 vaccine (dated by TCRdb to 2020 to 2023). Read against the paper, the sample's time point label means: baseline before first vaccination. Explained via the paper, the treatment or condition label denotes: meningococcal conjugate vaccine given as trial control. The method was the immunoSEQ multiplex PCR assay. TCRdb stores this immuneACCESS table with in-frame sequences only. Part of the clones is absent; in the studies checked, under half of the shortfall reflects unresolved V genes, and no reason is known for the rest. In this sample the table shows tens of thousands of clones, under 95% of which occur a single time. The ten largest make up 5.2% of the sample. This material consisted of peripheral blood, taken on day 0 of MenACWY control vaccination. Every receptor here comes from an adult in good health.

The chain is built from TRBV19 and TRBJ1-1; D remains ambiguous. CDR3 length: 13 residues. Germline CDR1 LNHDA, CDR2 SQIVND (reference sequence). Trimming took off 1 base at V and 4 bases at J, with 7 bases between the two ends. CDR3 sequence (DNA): TGTGCCAGTAGTATAGTACCAGGCACTGAAGCTTTCTTT. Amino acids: CASSIVPGTEAFF.

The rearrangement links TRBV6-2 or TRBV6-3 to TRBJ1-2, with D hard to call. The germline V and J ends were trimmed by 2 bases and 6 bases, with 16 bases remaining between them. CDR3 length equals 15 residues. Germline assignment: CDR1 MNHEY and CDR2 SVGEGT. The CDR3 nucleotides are TGTGCCAGCAGTTACCCCATCCGGGGTTTAGATGGCTACACCTTC. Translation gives CASSYPIRGLDGYTF.

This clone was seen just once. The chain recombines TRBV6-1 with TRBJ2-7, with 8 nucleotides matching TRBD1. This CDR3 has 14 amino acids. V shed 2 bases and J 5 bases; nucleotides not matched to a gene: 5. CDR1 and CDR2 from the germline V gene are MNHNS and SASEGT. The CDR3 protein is CASSEPGGVDEQYF. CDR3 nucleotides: TGTGCCAGCAGTGAACCAGGGGGCGTCGACGAGCAGTACTTC.

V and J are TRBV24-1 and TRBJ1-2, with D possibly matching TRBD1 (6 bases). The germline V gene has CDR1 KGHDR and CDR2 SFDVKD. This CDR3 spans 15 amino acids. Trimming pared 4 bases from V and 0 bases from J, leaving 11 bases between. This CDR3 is CATSDRGTPNYGYTF. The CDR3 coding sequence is TGTGCCACCAGTGACCGAGGGACACCTAACTATGGCTACACCTTC.

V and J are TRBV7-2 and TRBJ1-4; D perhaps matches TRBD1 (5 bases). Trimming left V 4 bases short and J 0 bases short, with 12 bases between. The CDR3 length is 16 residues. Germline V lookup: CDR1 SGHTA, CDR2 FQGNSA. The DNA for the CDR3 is TGTGCCAGCAGCTCCCCCCCGGGGGCAACTAATGAAAAACTGTTTTTT. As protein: CASSSPPGATNEKLFF.

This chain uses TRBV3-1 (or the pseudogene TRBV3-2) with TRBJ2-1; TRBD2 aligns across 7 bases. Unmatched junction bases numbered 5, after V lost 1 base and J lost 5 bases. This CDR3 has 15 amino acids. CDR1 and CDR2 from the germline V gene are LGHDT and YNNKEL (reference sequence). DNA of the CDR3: TGTGCCAGCAGCCAAGGGATAGCGGGTAACAATGAGCAGTTCTTC. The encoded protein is CASSQGIAGNNEQFF.

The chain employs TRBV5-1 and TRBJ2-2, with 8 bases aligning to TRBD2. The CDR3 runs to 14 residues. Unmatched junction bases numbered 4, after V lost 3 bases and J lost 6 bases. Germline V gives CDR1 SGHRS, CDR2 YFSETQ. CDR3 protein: CASSSLGGAGELFF. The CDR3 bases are TGCGCCAGCAGCTCCCTCGGGGGGGCCGGGGAGCTGTTTTTT.

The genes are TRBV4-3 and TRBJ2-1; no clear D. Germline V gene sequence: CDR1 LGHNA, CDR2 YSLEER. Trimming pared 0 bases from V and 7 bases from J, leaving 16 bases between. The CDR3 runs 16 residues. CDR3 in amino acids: CASSQDGVSIGNEQFF. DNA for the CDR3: TGCGCCAGCAGCCAAGATGGGGTCTCAATAGGGAATGAGCAGTTCTTC.

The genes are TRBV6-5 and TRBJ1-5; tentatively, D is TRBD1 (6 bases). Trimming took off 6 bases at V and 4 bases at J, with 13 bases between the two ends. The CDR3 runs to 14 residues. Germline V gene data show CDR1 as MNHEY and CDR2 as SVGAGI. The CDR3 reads CASSAGTSNQPQHF. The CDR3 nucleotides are TGTGCCAGCAGCGCCGGGACATCGAATCAGCCCCAGCATTTT.

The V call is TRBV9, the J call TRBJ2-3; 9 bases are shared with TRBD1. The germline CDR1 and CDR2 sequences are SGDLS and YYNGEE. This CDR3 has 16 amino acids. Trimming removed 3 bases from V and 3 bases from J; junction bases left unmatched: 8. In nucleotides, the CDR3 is TGTGCCAGCAGCGACCCCGGGACAGGGTGGACAGATACGCAGTATTTT. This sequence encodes CASSDPGTGWTDTQYF.

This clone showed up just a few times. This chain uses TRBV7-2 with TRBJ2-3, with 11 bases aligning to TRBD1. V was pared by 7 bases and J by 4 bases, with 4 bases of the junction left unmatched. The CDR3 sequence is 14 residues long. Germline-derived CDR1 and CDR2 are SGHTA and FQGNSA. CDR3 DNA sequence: TGTGCCAGCACCAGGACAGGGGGCGCAGATACGCAGTATTTT. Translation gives CASTRTGGADTQYF.

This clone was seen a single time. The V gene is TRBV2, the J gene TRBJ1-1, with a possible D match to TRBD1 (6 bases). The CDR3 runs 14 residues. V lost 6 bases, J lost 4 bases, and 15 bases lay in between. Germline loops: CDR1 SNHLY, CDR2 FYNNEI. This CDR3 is CASRESGQFTEAFF. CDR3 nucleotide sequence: TGTGCCAGCAGAGAGTCCGGACAGTTCACTGAAGCTTTCTTT.

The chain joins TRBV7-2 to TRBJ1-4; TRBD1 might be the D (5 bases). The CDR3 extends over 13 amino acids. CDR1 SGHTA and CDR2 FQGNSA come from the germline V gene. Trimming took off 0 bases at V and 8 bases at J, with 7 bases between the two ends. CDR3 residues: CASSLAGREKLFF. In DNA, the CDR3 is TGTGCCAGCAGCTTAGCGGGGCGGGAAAAACTGTTTTTT.

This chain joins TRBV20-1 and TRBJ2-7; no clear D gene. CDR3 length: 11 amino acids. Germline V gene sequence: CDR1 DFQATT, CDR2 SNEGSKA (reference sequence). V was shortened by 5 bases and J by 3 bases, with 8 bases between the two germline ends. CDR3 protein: CSALDDYEQYF. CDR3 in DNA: TGCAGTGCTCTCGACGACTACGAGCAGTACTTC.

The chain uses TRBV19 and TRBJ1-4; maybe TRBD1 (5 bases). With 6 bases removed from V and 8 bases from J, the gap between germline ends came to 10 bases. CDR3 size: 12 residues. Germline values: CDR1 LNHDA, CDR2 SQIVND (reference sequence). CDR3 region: CASSGGVEKLFF. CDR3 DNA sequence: TGTGCCAGTAGCGGGGGTGTCGAAAAACTGTTTTTT.

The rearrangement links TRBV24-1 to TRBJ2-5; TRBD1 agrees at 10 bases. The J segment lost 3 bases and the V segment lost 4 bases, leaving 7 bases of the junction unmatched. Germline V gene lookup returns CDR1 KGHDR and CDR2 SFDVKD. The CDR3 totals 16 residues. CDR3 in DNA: TGTGCCACCAGTGACCCACGGACAGGGGGGGAAGAGACCCAGTACTTC. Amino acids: CATSDPRTGGEETQYF.

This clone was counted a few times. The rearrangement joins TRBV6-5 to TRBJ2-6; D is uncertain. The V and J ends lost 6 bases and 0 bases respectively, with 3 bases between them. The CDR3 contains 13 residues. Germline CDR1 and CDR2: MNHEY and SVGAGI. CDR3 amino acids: CASRSSGANVLTF. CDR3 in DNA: TGTGCCAGCAGGAGCTCTGGGGCCAACGTCCTGACTTTC.

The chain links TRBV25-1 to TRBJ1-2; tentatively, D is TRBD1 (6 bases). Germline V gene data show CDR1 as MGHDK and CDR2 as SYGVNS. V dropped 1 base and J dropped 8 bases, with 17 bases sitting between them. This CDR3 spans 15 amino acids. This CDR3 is CASSESYRDTEGYTF. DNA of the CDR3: TGTGCCAGCAGTGAATCTTACCGGGACACAGAAGGCTACACCTTC.

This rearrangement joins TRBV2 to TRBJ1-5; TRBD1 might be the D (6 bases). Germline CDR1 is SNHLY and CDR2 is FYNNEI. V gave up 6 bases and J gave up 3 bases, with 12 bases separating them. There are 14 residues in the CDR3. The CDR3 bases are TGTGCCAGCAGGACTGGACAGAACAATCAGCCCCAGCATTTT. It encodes CASRTGQNNQPQHF. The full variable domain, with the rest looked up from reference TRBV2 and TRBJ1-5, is EPEVTQTPSHQVTQMGQEVILRCVPISNHLYFYWYRQILGQKVEFLVSFYNNEISEKSEIFDDQFSVERPDGSNFTLKIRSTKLEDSAMYFCASRTGQNNQPQHFGDGTRLSIL.

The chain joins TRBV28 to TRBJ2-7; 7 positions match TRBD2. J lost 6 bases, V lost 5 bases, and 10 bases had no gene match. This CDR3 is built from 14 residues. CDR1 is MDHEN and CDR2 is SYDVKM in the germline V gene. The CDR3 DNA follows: TGTGCCAGCAGTCGACGGACTAGTTTTCCCGAGCAGTACTTC. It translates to CASSRRTSFPEQYF. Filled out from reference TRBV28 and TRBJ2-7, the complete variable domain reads DVKVTQSSRYLVKRTGEKVFLECVQDMDHENMFWYRQDPGLGLRLIYFSYDVKMKEKGDIPEGYSVSREKKERFSLILESASTNQTSMYLCASSRRTSFPEQYFGPGTRLTVT.